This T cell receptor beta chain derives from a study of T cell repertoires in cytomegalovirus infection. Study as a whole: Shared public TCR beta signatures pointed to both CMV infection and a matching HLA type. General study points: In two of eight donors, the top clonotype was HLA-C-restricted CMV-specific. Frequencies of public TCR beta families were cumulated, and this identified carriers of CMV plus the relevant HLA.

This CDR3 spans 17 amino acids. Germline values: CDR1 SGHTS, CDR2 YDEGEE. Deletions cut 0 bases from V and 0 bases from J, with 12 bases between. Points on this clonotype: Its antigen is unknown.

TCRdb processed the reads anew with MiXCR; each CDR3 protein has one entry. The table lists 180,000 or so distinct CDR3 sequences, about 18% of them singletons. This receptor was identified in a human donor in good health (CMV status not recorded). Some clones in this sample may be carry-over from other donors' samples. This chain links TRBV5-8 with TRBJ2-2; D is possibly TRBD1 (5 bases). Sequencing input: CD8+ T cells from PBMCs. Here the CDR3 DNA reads TGTGCCAGCAGCTTGGCCGGCCTGACAGCGAACACCGGGGAGCTGTTTTTT. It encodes CASSLAGLTANTGELFF.